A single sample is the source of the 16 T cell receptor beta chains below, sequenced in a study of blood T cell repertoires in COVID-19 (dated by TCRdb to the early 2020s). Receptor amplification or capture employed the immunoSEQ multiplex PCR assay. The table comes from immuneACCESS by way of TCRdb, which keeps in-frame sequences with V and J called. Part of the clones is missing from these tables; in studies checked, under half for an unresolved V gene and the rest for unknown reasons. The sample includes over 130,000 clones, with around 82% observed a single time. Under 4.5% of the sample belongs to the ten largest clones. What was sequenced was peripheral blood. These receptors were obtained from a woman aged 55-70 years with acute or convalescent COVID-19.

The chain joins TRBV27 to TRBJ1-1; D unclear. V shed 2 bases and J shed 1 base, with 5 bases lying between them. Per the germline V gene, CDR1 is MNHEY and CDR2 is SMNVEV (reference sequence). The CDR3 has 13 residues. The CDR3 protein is CASSLGQNTEAFF. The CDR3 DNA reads TGTGCCAGCAGTTTAGGGCAGAACACTGAAGCTTTCTTT.

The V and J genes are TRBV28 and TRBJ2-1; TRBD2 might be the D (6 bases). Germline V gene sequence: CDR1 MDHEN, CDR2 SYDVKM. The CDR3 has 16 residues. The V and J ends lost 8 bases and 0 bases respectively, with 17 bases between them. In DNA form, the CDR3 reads TGTGCCAGCGCCACCTTTGGGGGGAGCTCCTACAATGAGCAGTTCTTC. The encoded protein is CASATFGGSSYNEQFF.

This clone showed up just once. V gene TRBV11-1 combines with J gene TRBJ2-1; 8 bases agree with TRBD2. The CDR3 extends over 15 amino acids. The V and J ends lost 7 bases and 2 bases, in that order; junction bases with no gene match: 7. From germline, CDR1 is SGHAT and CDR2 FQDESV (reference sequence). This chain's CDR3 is CASINGRGTYNEQFF. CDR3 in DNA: TGTGCCAGCATCAACGGGAGGGGCACCTACAATGAGCAGTTCTTC.

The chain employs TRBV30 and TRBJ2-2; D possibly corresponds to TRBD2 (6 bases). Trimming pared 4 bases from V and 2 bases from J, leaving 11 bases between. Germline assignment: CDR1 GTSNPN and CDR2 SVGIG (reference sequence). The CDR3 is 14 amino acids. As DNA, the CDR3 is TGTGCCTGGACCGGGACTCCAAACACCGGGGAGCTGTTTTTT. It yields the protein CAWTGTPNTGELFF.

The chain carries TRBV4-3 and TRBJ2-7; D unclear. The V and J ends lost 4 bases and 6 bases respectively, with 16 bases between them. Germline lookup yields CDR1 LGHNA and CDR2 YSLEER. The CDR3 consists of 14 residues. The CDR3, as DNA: TGCGCCAGCAGCCCCCGTCCCCCTCCGGTCGAGCAGTACTTC. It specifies CASSPRPPPVEQYF.

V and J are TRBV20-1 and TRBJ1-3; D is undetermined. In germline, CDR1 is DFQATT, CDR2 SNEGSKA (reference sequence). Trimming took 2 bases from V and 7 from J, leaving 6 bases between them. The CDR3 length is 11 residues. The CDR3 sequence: CSARSENTIYF. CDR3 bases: TGCAGTGCTAGATCGGAGAACACCATATATTTT.

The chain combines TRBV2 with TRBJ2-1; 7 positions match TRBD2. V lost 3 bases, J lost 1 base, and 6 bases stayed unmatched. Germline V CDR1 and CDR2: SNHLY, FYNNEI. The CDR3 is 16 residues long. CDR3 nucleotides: TGTGCCAGCAGTGAGGCGGGGGTTAGGTCCTACAATGAGCAGTTCTTC. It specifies CASSEAGVRSYNEQFF.

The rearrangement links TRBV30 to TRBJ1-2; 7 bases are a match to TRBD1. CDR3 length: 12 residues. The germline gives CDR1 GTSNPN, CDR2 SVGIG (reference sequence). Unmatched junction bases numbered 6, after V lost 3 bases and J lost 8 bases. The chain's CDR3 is CAWSLQGLGYTF. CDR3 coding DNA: TGTGCCTGGAGCCTACAGGGGTTAGGCTACACCTTC.

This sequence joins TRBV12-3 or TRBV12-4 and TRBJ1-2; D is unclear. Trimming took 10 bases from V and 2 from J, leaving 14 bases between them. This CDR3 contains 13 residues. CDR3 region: CATLRGANYGYTF. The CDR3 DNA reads TGTGCCACCCTCCGGGGAGCGAACTATGGCTACACCTTC.

The CDR3 sequence is CASSTGVASNYGYTF. The DNA for the CDR3 is TGTGCCAGCAGTACCGGGGTAGCGTCAAACTATGGCTACACCTTC. The rearrangement joins TRBV6-5 to TRBJ1-2; D unresolved. V lost 5 bases, J lost 2 bases, and 15 bases lay in between. Germline CDR1 MNHEY, CDR2 SVGAGI. The CDR3 is 15 amino acids.

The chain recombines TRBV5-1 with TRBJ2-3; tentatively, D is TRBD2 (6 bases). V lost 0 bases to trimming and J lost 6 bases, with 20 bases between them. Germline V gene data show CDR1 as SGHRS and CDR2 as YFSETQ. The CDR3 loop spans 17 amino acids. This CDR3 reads CASSLGLPGLLGDTQYF. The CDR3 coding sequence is TGCGCCAGCAGCTTGGGCCTACCGGGACTCCTGGGGGATACGCAGTATTTT.

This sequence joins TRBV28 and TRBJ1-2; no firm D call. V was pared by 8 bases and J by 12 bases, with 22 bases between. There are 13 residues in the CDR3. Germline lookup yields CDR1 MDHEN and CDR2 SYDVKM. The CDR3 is CASSRSARLADTF. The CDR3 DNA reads TGTGCCAGCTCTAGATCCGCACGCCTTGCGGACACCTTC.

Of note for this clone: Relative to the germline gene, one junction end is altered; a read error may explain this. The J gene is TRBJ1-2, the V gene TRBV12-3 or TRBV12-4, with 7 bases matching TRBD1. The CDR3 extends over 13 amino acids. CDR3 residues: CASSFGWRDRPSF. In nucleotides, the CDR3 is TGTGCCAGCAGTTTCGGGTGGCGGGACAGACCATCCTTC.

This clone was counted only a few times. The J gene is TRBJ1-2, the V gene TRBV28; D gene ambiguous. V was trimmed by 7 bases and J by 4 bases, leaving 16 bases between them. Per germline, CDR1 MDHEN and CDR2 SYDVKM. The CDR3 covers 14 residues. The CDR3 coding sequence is TGTGCCAGCATCCCCGGCGGCAGACTCTATGGCTACACCTTC. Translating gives CASIPGGRLYGYTF.

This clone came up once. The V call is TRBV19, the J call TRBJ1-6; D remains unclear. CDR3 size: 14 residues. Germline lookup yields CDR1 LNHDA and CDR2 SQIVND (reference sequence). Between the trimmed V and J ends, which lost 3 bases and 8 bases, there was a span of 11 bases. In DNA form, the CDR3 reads TGTGCCAGTAGTATGGAGGGAAGATATTCACCCCTCCACTTT. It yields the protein CASSMEGRYSPLHF.

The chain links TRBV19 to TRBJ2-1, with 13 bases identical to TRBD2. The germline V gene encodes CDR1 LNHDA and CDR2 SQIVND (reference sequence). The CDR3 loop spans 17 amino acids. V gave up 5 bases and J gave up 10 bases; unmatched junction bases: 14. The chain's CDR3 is CASSLGLAGASVNEQFF. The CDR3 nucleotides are TGTGCCAGTAGTCTCGGACTAGCGGGAGCTTCCGTAAACGAGCAGTTCTTC.